This T cell receptor (beta chain) came from a study of blood T cell repertoires in COVID-19. The wider study: Italy, Spain and the United States were the sources of the convalescent and acute COVID-19 samples.

The germline V gene has CDR1 KGHSH and CDR2 LQKENI. Trimming pared 3 bases from V and 3 bases from J, leaving 9 bases between. This CDR3 has 14 residues. Per the authors' pipeline: Estimation of nucleated cell counts was performed using reference gene primer amplification. Sequencing was performed with immunoSEQ multiplex PCR; in TCRdb, only in-frame clones are kept and a portion is missing. The V and J calls and the clone size are those of that table, but D and trimming were determined from the DNA. The data contain approximately 170,000 clones, approximately 90% of them singletons. The J gene is TRBJ2-1, the V gene TRBV18; D unresolved. Source material: peripheral blood. This TCR came from a man aged 18 to 35 with active or convalescent COVID-19. The CDR3 DNA reads TGTGCCAGCTCACCTTGGGCAGACTACAATGAGCAGTTCTTC. Encoded protein: CASSPWADYNEQFF.